This T cell receptor beta chain appears in the sequencing data of a study of CD8 T cells in Susac syndrome. Study-level information: The Susac syndrome patients that were sequenced included more than 5 with active disease and roughly eight in remission. When their blood was taken, patients with Susac syndrome were therapy-naive, taking corticosteroids, or taking intravenous immunoglobulin alone.

The CDR3 is 12 amino acids. Germline V gene data show CDR1 as LGHDT and CDR2 as YNNKEL (reference sequence). Trimming removed 4 bases from V and 3 bases from J, with 7 bases in between. While CD8+ and CD4+ T cells were isolated negatively, TEMRA cells were enriched by FACS. The RNA input was about 0.5 to 1 ug, and it was reverse transcribed with random hexamers. An immunoSEQ multiplex PCR generated amplified TCR beta CDR3 products spanning 54 Vbeta and 13 Jbeta. TCRdb fed the immunoSEQ multiplex PCR reads into MiXCR, producing one record per CDR3 protein. The sample yields over 120,000 distinct CDR3 sequences, more than 85% seen once.

The source material was CD4+ T cells from PBMCs. The chain is built from TRBV3-1 and TRBJ2-7; D perhaps matches TRBD2 (5 bases). The sequence came from a human donor with Susac syndrome. The CDR3 DNA reads as TGTGCCAGCAGCCGAACTAGCTACGAGCAGTACTTC. Protein sequence: CASSRTSYEQYF.